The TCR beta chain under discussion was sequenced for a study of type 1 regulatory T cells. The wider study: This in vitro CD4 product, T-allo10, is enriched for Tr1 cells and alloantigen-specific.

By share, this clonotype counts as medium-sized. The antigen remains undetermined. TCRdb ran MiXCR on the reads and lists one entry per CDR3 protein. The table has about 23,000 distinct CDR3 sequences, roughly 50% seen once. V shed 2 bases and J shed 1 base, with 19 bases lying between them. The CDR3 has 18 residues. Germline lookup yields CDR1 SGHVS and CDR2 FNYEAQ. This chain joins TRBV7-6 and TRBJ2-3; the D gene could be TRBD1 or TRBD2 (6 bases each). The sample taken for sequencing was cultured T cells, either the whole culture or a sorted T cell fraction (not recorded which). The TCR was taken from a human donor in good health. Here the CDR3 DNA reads TGTGCCAGCAGCTTAAACGGCGGATGGGGGGCTGGCACAGATACGCAGTATTTT. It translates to CASSLNGGWGAGTDTQYF.